This T cell receptor beta chain stems from a study of early T cells in non-severe SARS-CoV-2 infection. Background on the study: Sequencing targeted bulk RNA from unsorted whole blood, leaving chains unpaired. Notes on the study in general: Comparison of clonotypes with VDJdb favored anti-spike CD8 responses while missing private and CD4 specificities.

On this clonotype itself: The antigen is not known.

In the library, individual cDNA molecules carried attached unique molecular identifiers. In TCRdb, the 5' RACE reads were re-called with MiXCR into one record per CDR3 protein. The sample lists some 34,000 distinct CDR3 sequences, 4.7% occurring once. Sequenced material: whole blood. This receptor was obtained from an adult who was a healthcare worker with PCR-confirmed SARS-CoV-2 infection or an uninfected control (not recorded which).

CDR3 loop: CASSTYRGPGGNIQYF. CDR3 nucleotides: TGTGCCAGCAGTACCTATAGGGGACCCGGTGGAAACATTCAGTACTTC. V and J are TRBV28 and TRBJ2-4, with D perhaps being TRBD1 or TRBD2 (5 bases each). V lost 5 bases to trimming and J lost 6 bases, with 20 bases between them. This CDR3 spans 16 amino acids. The germline V gene has CDR1 MDHEN and CDR2 SYDVKM. The variable domain in full, with the rest retrieved from reference TRBV28 and TRBJ2-4, is DVKVTQSSRYLVKRTGEKVFLECVQDMDHENMFWYRQDPGLGLRLIYFSYDVKMKEKGDIPEGYSVSREKKERFSLILESASTNQTSMYLCASSTYRGPGGNIQYFGAGTRLSVL.